This TCR beta chain was identified in a study of vaccination effects on CD4 cells after COVID-19. About the research overall: At 16 days and at one week before vaccination, samples were given by two convalescent patients.

As to this clone: The antigen is undetermined.

Viral peptide pool expansion of antigen-specific CD4+ T cells preceded sequencing in the ViraFEST assay. With approximately 10 days of culture completed, CD4+ T cells were isolated. This person caught SARS-CoV-2 sometime from March to December 2020, and PCR testing confirmed the infection. CDR3 length equals 12 residues. Trimming took 8 bases from V and 3 from J; bases not matched to a gene: 4. Germline CDR1 and CDR2: MNHEY and SVGAGI. Repertoires were generated with immunoSEQ multiplex PCR, while TCRdb's copy carries only in-frame clones and drops some. The sample includes 35,000 to 55,000 clones, around 70% of them seen just once.

This specimen was CD4+ T cells from PBMCs cultured with a peptide pool, taken before COVID-19 vaccination. This chain uses TRBV6-5 with TRBJ2-7; 7 nucleotides align to TRBD1. This receptor was obtained from a human donor who had a prior SARS-CoV-2 infection. The CDR3 spells CASWDRFYEQYF. The CDR3 DNA reads as TGTGCCAGCTGGGACAGATTCTACGAGCAGTACTTC.